The present TCR beta chain was sequenced within a study of blood T cell repertoires in COVID-19. Germline V gives CDR1 LGHDT, CDR2 YNNKEL (reference sequence). CDR3 length: 13 residues. V lost 1 base to trimming and J lost 4 bases; unmatched junction nucleotides: 0. There are a few counts of this clone. The repertoire was sequenced with immunoSEQ multiplex PCR; TCRdb's copy has only in-frame clones and lacks some. This sample has around 83,000 clones, with about 84% found just once. This chain uses TRBV3-1 (or the pseudogene TRBV3-2) with TRBJ2-5; 7 positions agree with TRBD2. Source material: peripheral blood. The TCR comes from an older woman with acute or convalescent COVID-19. In nucleotides, the CDR3 is TGTGCCAGCAGCCAAGCGGGGGGAGAGACCCAGTACTTC. Translation gives CASSQAGGETQYF.